The clone carrying this TCR beta chain has only a few counts. Trimming cost V 5 bases and J 7 bases; bases outside gene matches: 12. Germline CDR1 reads MDHEN; CDR2 reads SYDVKM. The CDR3 is 15 amino acids. The sample belongs to a study of shared clonotypes between healthy human individuals. The repertoire was sequenced with immunoSEQ multiplex PCR; TCRdb's copy has only in-frame clones and lacks some. The data contain some 2.1 million clones, over 85% of them seen just once; the ten biggest clones take up less than 2%. The naive CD8 fraction comprised CD45RO-negative cells positively selected for CCR7 and excluded terminally differentiated effector memory CD45RA+ cells.

The V call is TRBV28, the J call TRBJ2-7; 9 bases line up with TRBD1. Material: naive CD8+ T cells from PBMCs. This TCR was recovered from a man aged 18 to 35 in good health. Some clones in this sample may be carry-over from other donors' samples. The chain's CDR3 is CASSPPRHRGHEQYF. The CDR3 coding sequence is TGTGCCAGCAGTCCCCCCCGGCACAGGGGGCATGAGCAGTACTTC.